This T cell receptor (beta chain) was observed in a study of CD8 T cells in ankylosing spondylitis. Overall study results and limits: Researchers reportedly found disease-linked clones significantly enriched in matched ankylosing spondylitis synovial fluid. In ankylosing spondylitis blood, a motif of about 8 highly homologous TCR beta variants appeared characteristic.

Libraries for TCR beta were made by quantitative 5'-RACE with molecular barcodes. TCRdb fed the 5' RACE reads into MiXCR, producing one record per CDR3 protein. The profile shows 84,000 or so distinct CDR3 sequences, around 30% of them singletons. The CDR3 spans 13 residues. CDR1 DFQATT and CDR2 SNEGSKA come from the germline V gene (reference sequence). Trimming removed 3 bases at V and 3 bases at J, with 9 bases between. Concerning this clonotype itself: Its matching antigen is unknown.

The receptor comes from a male donor with ankylosing spondylitis or in good health (not recorded which). This chain connects TRBV20-1 to TRBJ2-1; D is ambiguous. Sequencing was done on a sample of blood, either unsorted or a sorted T cell fraction (not recorded which). In nucleotides, the CDR3 is TGCAGTGCTAGGTGGCGAAGCTACAATGAGCAGTTCTTC. Translating gives CSARWRSYNEQFF.